Reported below is one T cell receptor beta chain. Germline V gene sequence: CDR1 DFQATT, CDR2 SNEGSKA (reference sequence). This CDR3 comprises 13 residues. J was trimmed by 2 bases and V by 7 bases; bases with no gene match: 6. The source of the sample is a study of T cells after yellow fever vaccination. Overall study: The SMART-Seq v4 Ultra Low Input method served to prepare the low-cell-number fractions.

UMIs were added to TCR cDNA along with a universal primer site when it was made by 5'RACE template switching. Each CDR3 protein gets one entry after TCRdb re-called the 5' RACE reads with MiXCR. The data hold hundreds of thousands of distinct CDR3 sequences, with over 15% observed a single time. The TCR originated in a man between 18 and 29 years old who received the YFV17D yellow fever vaccine. Sample: PBMCs, taken before the yellow fever booster vaccination. The chain couples TRBV20-1 to TRBJ2-3; 7 bases agree with TRBD1. The CDR3 protein is CSVRQGVTDTQYF. CDR3 nucleotide sequence: TGCAGTGTAAGACAGGGCGTCACAGATACGCAGTATTTT.